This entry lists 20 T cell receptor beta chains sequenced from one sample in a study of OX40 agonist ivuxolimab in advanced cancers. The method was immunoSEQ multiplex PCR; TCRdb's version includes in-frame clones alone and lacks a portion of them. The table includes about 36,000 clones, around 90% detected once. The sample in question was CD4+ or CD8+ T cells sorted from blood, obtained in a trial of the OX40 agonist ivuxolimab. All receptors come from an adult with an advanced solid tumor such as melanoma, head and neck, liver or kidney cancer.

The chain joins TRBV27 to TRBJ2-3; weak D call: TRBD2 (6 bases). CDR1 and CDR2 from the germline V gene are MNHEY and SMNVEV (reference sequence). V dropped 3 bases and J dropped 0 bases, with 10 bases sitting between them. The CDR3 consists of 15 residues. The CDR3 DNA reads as TGTGCCAGCAGTTTGGGTAGCGGCAGCACAGATACGCAGTATTTT. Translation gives CASSLGSGSTDTQYF.

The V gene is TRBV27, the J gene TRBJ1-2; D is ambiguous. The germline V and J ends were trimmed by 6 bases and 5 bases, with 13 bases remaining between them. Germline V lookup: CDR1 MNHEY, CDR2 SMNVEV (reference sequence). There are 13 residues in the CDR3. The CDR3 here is CASSSKRWYGYTF. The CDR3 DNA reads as TGTGCCAGCAGCTCTAAGCGTTGGTATGGCTACACCTTC.

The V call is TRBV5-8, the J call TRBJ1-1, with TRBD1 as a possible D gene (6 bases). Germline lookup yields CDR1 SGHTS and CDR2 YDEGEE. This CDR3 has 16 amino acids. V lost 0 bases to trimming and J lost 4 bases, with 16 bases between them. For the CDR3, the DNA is TGTGCCAGCAGCTTGGGACGAAGGGGGGGGTTCACTGAAGCTTTCTTT. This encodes CASSLGRRGGFTEAFF.

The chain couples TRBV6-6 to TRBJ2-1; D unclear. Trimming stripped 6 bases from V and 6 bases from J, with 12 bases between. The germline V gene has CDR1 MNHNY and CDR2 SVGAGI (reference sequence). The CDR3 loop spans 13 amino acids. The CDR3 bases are TGTGCCAGCAGCAAAGCAACTGGCAATGAGCAGTTCTTC. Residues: CASSKATGNEQFF.

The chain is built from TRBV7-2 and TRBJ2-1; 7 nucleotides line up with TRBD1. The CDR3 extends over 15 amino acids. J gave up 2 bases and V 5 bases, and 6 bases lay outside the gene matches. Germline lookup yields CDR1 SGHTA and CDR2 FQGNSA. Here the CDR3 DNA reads TGTGCCAGCAGCCCAAGGGGGCGCACCTACAATGAGCAGTTCTTC. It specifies CASSPRGRTYNEQFF.

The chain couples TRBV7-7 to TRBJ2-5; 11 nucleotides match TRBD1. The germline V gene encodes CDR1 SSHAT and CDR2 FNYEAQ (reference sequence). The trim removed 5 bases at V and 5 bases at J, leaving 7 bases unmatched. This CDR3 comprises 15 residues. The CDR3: CASSPGTGGGETQYF. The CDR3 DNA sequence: TGTGCCAGCAGCCCTGGGACAGGGGGAGGGGAGACCCAGTACTTC. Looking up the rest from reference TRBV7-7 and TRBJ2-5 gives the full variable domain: GAGVSQSPRYKVTKRGQDVTLRCDPISSHATLYWYQQALGQGPEFLTYFNYEAQPDKSGLPSDRFSAERPEGSISTLTIQRTEQRDSAMYRCASSPGTGGGETQYFGPGTRLLVL.

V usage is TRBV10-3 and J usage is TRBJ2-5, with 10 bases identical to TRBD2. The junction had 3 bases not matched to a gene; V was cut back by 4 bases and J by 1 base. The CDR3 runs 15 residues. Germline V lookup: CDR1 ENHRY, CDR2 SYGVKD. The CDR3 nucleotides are TGTGCCATCAGTGCTGGGACTAGCGTCCAAGAGACCCAGTACTTC. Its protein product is CAISAGTSVQETQYF.

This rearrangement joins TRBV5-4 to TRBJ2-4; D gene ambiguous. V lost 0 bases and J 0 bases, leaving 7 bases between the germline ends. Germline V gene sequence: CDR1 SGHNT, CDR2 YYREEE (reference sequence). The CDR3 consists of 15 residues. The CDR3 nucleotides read TGTGCCAGCAGCTTGGGGTACTTAGCCAAAAACATTCAGTACTTC. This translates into CASSLGYLAKNIQYF. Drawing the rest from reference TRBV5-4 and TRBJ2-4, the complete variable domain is ETGVTQSPTHLIKTRGQQVTLRCSSQSGHNTVSWYQQALGQGPQFIFQYYREEENGRGNFPPRFSGLQFPNYSSELNVNALELDDSALYLCASSLGYLAKNIQYFGAGTRLSVL.

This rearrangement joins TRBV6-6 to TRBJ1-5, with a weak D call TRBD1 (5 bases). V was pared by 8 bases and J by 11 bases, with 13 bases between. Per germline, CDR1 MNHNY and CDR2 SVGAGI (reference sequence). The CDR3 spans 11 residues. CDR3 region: CASGQGVTQHF. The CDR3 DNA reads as TGTGCCAGCGGTCAAGGGGTGACCCAGCATTTT.

The CDR3 here is CASRSRDSYEQYF. CDR3 in DNA: TGTGCCAGCAGATCCCGGGACAGCTACGAGCAGTACTTC. The V call is TRBV6-5, the J call TRBJ2-7; 7 nucleotides line up with TRBD1. The CDR3 consists of 13 residues. CDR1 is MNHEY, CDR2 SVGAGI, per germline. V lost 6 bases to trimming and J lost 3 bases; unmatched junction nucleotides: 5.

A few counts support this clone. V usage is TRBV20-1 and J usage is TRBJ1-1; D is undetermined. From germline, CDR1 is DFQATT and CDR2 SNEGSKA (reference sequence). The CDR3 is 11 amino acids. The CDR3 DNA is TGCATTTTAACCATGAACACTGAAGCTTTCTTT. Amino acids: CILTMNTEAFF.

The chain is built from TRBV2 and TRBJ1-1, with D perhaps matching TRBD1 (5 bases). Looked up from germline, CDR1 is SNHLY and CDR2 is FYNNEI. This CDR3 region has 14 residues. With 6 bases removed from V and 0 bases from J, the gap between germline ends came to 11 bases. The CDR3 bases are TGTGCCAGCAGGTTAGGGGTAATGAACACTGAAGCTTTCTTT. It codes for CASRLGVMNTEAFF.

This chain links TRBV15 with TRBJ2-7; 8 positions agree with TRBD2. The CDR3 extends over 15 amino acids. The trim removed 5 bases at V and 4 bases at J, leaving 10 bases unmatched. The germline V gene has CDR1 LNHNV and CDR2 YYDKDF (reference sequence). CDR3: CATSPGGGIRYEQYF. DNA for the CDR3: TGTGCCACCAGCCCTGGCGGGGGGATTAGGTACGAGCAGTACTTC. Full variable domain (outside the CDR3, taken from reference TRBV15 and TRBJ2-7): DAMVIQNPRYQVTQFGKPVTLSCSQTLNHNVMYWYQQKSSQAPKLLFHYYDKDFNNEADTPDNFQSRRPNTSFCFLDIRSPGLGDTAMYLCATSPGGGIRYEQYFGPGTRLTVT.

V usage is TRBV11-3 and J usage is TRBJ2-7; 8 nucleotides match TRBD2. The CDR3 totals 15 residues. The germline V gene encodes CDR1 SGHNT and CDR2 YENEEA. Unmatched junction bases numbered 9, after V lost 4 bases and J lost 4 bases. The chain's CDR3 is CASSYQAGVGYEQYF. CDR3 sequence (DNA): TGTGCCAGCAGCTACCAAGCGGGAGTTGGATACGAGCAGTACTTC.

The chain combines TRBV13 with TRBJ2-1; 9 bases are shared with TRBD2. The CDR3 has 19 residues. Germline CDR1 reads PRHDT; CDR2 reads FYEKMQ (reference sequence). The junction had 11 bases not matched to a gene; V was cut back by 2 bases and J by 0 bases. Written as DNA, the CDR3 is TGTGCCAGCAGCTTACTAGCGGGGTCCCTACAGACCTCCTACAATGAGCAGTTCTTC. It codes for CASSLLAGSLQTSYNEQFF.

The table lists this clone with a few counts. The CDR3 here is CATRGAETQYF. Written as DNA, the CDR3 is TGTGCCACGCGGGGGGCAGAGACCCAGTACTTC. This sequence joins TRBV6-5 and TRBJ2-5; 8 bases are a match to TRBD2. Germline V CDR1 and CDR2: MNHEY, SVGAGI. V dropped 10 bases and J dropped 4; count of bases not matched to a gene: 2. There are 11 residues in the CDR3.

As DNA, the CDR3 is TGTGCCAGCATTGGGGGTAGAAGCTATGGCTACACCTTC. As protein: CASIGGRSYGYTF. The chain couples TRBV7-9 to TRBJ1-2; D is possibly TRBD1 (5 bases). Germline V gene data show CDR1 as SEHNR and CDR2 as FQNEAQ (reference sequence). The CDR3 spans 13 residues. V lost 7 bases and J 4 bases, leaving 13 bases between the germline ends.

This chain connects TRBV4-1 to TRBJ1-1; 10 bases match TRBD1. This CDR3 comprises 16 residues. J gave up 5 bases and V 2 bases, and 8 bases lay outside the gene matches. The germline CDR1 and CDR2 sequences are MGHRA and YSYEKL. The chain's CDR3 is CASSQSIDRGLTEAFF. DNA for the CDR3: TGCGCCAGCAGCCAATCTATTGACAGGGGGCTTACTGAAGCTTTCTTT.

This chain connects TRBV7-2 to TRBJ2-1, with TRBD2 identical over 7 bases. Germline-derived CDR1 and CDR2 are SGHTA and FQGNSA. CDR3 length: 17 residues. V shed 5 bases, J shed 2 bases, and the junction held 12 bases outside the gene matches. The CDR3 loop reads CASSHWGEGIPYNEQFF. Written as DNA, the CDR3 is TGTGCCAGCAGCCATTGGGGGGAGGGCATTCCCTACAATGAGCAGTTCTTC.

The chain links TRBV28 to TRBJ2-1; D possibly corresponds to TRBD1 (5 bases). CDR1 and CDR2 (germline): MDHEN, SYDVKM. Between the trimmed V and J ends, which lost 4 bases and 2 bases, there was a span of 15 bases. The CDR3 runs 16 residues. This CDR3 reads CASSSPGRVAYNEQFF. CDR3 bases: TGTGCCAGCAGTTCCCCTGGCAGGGTGGCCTACAATGAGCAGTTCTTC. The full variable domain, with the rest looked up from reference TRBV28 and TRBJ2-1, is DVKVTQSSRYLVKRTGEKVFLECVQDMDHENMFWYRQDPGLGLRLIYFSYDVKMKEKGDIPEGYSVSREKKERFSLILESASTNQTSMYLCASSSPGRVAYNEQFFGPGTRLTVL.